This T cell receptor beta chain was profiled in a study of blood T cell repertoires in COVID-19. Background on the study: Whether acute or convalescent, the COVID-19 samples came from the United States, Italy and Spain. T cells, B-cell-depleted T cells, or PBMCs provided the cDNA or gDNA that served as material.

Per the authors' pipeline: Amplification with reference gene primers provided the estimates of nucleated cell counts. Here immunoSEQ multiplex PCR was the method, and the copy in TCRdb shows in-frame clones only, minus some. V, J and clone size derive from that table, while D and trimming were established from the DNA sequence. The sample contains tens of thousands of clones, 80% to 95% of which appear only once. CDR3 length: 16 amino acids. Germline V gene sequence: CDR1 KGHSH, CDR2 LQKENI. Trimming removed 0 bases from V and 8 bases from J; junction bases left unmatched: 7. The sequenced material came from peripheral blood. This receptor was obtained from a man in his fifties with active COVID-19. V is TRBV18 and J is TRBJ2-1; the match to TRBD1 covers 10 bases. For the CDR3, the DNA is TGTGCCAGCTCACCACCTATTGGGACAGGGGTCGATGAGCAGTTCTTC. Its protein is CASSPPIGTGVDEQFF. Full variable domain (rest looked up from reference TRBV18 and TRBJ2-1): NAGVMQNPRHLVRRRGQEARLRCSPMKGHSHVYWYRQLPEEGLKFMVYLQKENIIDESGMPKERFSAEFPKEGPSILRIQQVVRGDSAAYFCASSPPIGTGVDEQFFGPGTRLTVL.